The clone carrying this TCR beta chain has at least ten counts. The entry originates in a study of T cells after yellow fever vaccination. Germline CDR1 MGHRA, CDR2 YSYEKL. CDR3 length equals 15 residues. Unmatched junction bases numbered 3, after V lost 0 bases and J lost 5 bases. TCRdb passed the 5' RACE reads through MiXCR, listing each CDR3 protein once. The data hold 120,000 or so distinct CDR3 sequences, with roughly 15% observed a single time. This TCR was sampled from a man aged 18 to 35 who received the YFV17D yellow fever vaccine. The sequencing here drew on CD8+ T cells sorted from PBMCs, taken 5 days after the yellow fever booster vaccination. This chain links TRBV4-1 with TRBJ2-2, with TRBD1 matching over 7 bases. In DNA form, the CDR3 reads TGCGCCAGCAGCCAAGAGGGGACAGAGACCGGGGAGCTGTTTTTT. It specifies CASSQEGTETGELFF.